Presented here are 13 T cell receptor beta chains from one specimen sequenced in a study of blood T cell repertoires in COVID-19. The repertoire was sequenced with immunoSEQ multiplex PCR; TCRdb's copy has only in-frame clones and lacks some. The table has more than 90,000 clones, around 85% seen once. Source material: peripheral blood. These receptors were obtained from a human donor in a cohort sampled during active COVID-19.

The chain has TRBV6-5 and TRBJ1-6; no definite D call. V was clipped by 6 bases and J by 7 bases, with 16 bases between them. The CDR3 runs to 15 residues. The V gene's germline CDR1 is MNHEY and CDR2 SVGAGI. The CDR3 DNA reads TGTGCCAGCAGAACTTTAGAGGGCGACAATTCACCCCTCCACTTT. Residues: CASRTLEGDNSPLHF.

This chain uses TRBV5-1 with TRBJ1-4, with D perhaps TRBD1 (5 bases). The germline V gene has CDR1 SGHRS and CDR2 YFSETQ. V lost 4 bases and J 8 bases, leaving 15 bases between the germline ends. The CDR3 has 14 amino acids. The CDR3 DNA follows: TGCGCCAGCAGCCTTGACCCCCGGGGGGAAAAACTGTTTTTT. This translates into CASSLDPRGEKLFF.

V and J are TRBV4-3 and TRBJ1-3; D uncertain. The CDR3 length is 19 residues. Germline assignment: CDR1 LGHNA and CDR2 YSLEER. The V and J ends lost 0 bases and 7 bases respectively, with 25 bases between them. CDR3 loop: CASSQEGPPFGQAGNTIYF. CDR3 DNA: TGCGCCAGCAGCCAAGAAGGGCCCCCGTTTGGGCAGGCGGGTAACACCATATATTTT.

The chain links TRBV30 to TRBJ1-6; D is uncertain. Trimming pared 5 bases from V and 10 bases from J, leaving 12 bases between. In germline, CDR1 is GTSNPN, CDR2 SVGIG (reference sequence). The CDR3 sequence is 12 residues long. The DNA of the CDR3 is TGTGCCTGGGCTCGGGAGGACTCACCCCTCCACTTT. Its protein is CAWAREDSPLHF.

The gene calls are TRBV29-1 and TRBJ1-3; D is unclear. CDR3 length: 11 amino acids. V dropped 2 bases and J dropped 6 bases, with 5 bases sitting between them. Germline lookup yields CDR1 SQVTM and CDR2 ANQGSEA. CDR3 nucleotides: TGCAGCGTTGAATCTCTAAACACCATATATTTT. This encodes CSVESLNTIYF.

This clone was detected only once. The chain joins TRBV19 to TRBJ2-5; D gene uncertain. Germline CDR1 LNHDA, CDR2 SQIVND (reference sequence). The ends were cut back, 3 bases at V and 4 bases at J, with 15 bases in the middle. The CDR3 is made up of 15 amino acids. As DNA, the CDR3 is TGTGCCAGTAGTATCGCGCTGGCGGTTTCAGAGACCCAGTACTTC. Translating gives CASSIALAVSETQYF.

The chain is built from TRBV7-2 and TRBJ2-1; 13 positions match TRBD2. V was clipped by 5 bases and J by 5 bases; unmatched bases: 6. This CDR3 region has 16 residues. The V gene's germline CDR1 is SGHTA and CDR2 FQGNSA. CDR3 region: CASSPGLAGLNNEQFF. The CDR3 DNA reads TGTGCCAGCAGCCCGGGACTAGCGGGGCTCAACAATGAGCAGTTCTTC.

This chain uses TRBV2 with TRBJ2-5, with TRBD1 matching over 8 bases. CDR1 is SNHLY and CDR2 is FYNNEI in the germline V gene. This CDR3 contains 13 residues. J gave up 5 bases and V 6 bases, and 5 bases lay outside the gene matches. The chain's CDR3 is CASRDRVGETQYF. The CDR3 coding sequence is TGTGCCAGCAGGGACAGGGTAGGGGAGACCCAGTACTTC.

The J gene is TRBJ2-1, the V gene TRBV9; 7 bases are shared with TRBD2. V was pared by 4 bases and J by 3 bases, with 10 bases of the junction left unmatched. Germline V lookup: CDR1 SGDLS, CDR2 YYNGEE. There are 16 residues in the CDR3. CDR3 loop: CASSPPLREFYNEQFF. The CDR3, as DNA: TGTGCCAGCAGCCCCCCTCTGCGGGAGTTCTACAATGAGCAGTTCTTC.

J is TRBJ1-1 and V is TRBV3-1 (or the pseudogene TRBV3-2); TRBD1 aligns across 8 bases. CDR1 is LGHDT, CDR2 YNNKEL, per germline (reference sequence). With V trimmed by 0 bases and J by 2 bases, 5 bases remained unmatched. The CDR3 loop spans 16 amino acids. CDR3 protein: CASSQDLDRGNTEAFF. CDR3 DNA: TGTGCCAGCAGCCAAGATCTCGACAGGGGAAACACTGAAGCTTTCTTT.

Only one count was recorded for this clone. The chain combines TRBV2 with TRBJ1-2; D not resolved. V lost 2 bases, J lost 5 bases, and 12 bases lay in between. Germline CDR1 and CDR2: SNHLY and FYNNEI. The CDR3 sequence is 14 residues long. The CDR3 reads CASSENLLYYGYTF. The DNA for the CDR3 is TGTGCCAGCAGTGAAAACTTATTATATTATGGCTACACCTTC.

The chain joins TRBV6-5 to TRBJ1-5; D might be TRBD1 (6 bases). Germline CDR1 MNHEY, CDR2 SVGAGI. V lost 0 bases and J lost 4, with 10 bases in between. The CDR3 consists of 15 residues. For the CDR3, the DNA is TGTGCCAGCAGTTACTCGATGAGGGGGAATCAGCCCCAGCATTTT. As protein: CASSYSMRGNQPQHF.

This clone showed up just once. The chain employs TRBV28 and TRBJ2-3; TRBD2 matches at 11 bases. This CDR3 is 18 amino acids long. The germline gives CDR1 MDHEN, CDR2 SYDVKM. The V gene end was trimmed by 4 bases and the J gene end by 2 bases; junction bases not matched to a gene: 11. The CDR3 DNA is TGTGCCAGCAGTTCCTTCCTAACTAGCGGGGGTACCACAGATACGCAGTATTTT. Encoded protein: CASSSFLTSGGTTDTQYF.